This TCR beta chain was obtained from a study of cytomegalovirus exposure and HLA in healthy donors. As for the study in general: As an earlier analysis found, about 179 million T cells yielded about 120 million unique TCR beta sequences.

Primers: 60 Vbeta forward and 13 Jbeta reverse. Sequencing used immunoSEQ multiplex PCR; TCRdb keeps in-frame clones, though not all of them. Of around 70,000 clones detected, roughly two thirds appear once; the ten largest clones hold 4.9%. For this clone: The antigen remains unidentified.

Broader study findings: Fewer N-insertions than the approximately 700-donor mean were reportedly shown by an Asian-associated ancestry cluster in a later analysis. Later analysis identified a missense DCLRE1C variant that was linked to TCR beta V- and J-gene trimming.

The germline CDR1 and CDR2 sequences are MNHNY and SVGAGI (reference sequence). The CDR3 is 14 amino acids. V gave up 2 bases and J gave up 6 bases, with 14 bases separating them. Every donor was a healthy person donating bone marrow. The TCR sequence derives from a man aged 55 to 70 in good health and CMV-seropositive. The V call is TRBV6-6, the J call TRBJ2-7; D might be TRBD2 (5 bases). The sequenced material came from PBMCs. The CDR3 is CASSYPFPGGEQYF. CDR3 in DNA: TGTGCCAGCAGTTACCCCTTCCCCGGAGGCGAGCAGTACTTC.